This T cell receptor beta chain emerged from a study of T cell responses to AZD1222 COVID-19 vaccine. Study-wide findings and caveats: The reported proportion of spike-specific TCRs targeting unmutated variant regions was nearly half. The study found Spike-specific TCR breadth and depth rose after two AZD1222 doses.

The germline V gene has CDR1 LNHDA and CDR2 SQIVND (reference sequence). The CDR3 is 14 residues long. V dropped 4 bases and J dropped 3; count of bases not matched to a gene: 3. The repertoire was sequenced with immunoSEQ multiplex PCR; TCRdb's copy has only in-frame clones and lacks some. The sample yields about 56,000 clones, over 75% seen once. As for this clone: What it recognizes is unknown.

This specimen was peripheral blood, taken on day 0 of AZD1222 vaccination. J is TRBJ1-2 and V is TRBV19; 9 nucleotides agree with TRBD1. The sequence derives from an adult in good health. CDR3 coding DNA: TGTGCCAGTAGTAGGCGGACAGGGGACTATGGCTACACCTTC. This sequence encodes CASSRRTGDYGYTF.